This T cell receptor (beta chain) comes out of a study of T cell repertoires in ileal Crohn's disease. The overall study: Biopsies of inflamed ileum from the surgical specimen form M0 samples. Study-wide findings and caveats: Sorted CD8 T cells held more high-frequency clones than CD4.

Method: immunoSEQ multiplex PCR; TCRdb's copy keeps in-frame clones and lacks some. The sample yields 13,000 or so clones, 70% to 85% seen once. The germline V gene encodes CDR1 MNHEY and CDR2 SVGAGI. This CDR3 has 13 amino acids. V was shortened by 6 bases and J by 6 bases, with 15 bases between the two germline ends. Stated time point: inflamed ileum from the surgical specimen. With regard to this clone: Its antigen is currently unknown.

What was sequenced was ileal tissue. This TCR derives from an adult with Crohn's disease. The chain combines TRBV6-5 with TRBJ2-7, with D hard to call. Written as DNA, the CDR3 is TGTGCCAGCAGAACGGAACAGACCTCCGAGCAGTACTTC. Translated, it gives CASRTEQTSEQYF.